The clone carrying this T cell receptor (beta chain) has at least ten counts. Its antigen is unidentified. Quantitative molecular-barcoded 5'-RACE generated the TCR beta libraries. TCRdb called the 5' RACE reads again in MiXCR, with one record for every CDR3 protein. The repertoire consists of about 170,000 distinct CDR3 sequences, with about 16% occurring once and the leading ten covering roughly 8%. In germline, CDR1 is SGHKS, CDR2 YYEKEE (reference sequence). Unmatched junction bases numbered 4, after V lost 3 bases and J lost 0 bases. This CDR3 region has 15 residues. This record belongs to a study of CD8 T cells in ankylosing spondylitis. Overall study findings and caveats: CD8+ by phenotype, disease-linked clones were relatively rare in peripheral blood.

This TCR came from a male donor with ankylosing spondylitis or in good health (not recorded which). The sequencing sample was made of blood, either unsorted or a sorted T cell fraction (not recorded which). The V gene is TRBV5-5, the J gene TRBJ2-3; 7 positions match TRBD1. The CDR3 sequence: CASSSGDSSTDTQYF. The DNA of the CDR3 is TGTGCCAGCAGCTCAGGGGACAGCAGCACAGATACGCAGTATTTT.